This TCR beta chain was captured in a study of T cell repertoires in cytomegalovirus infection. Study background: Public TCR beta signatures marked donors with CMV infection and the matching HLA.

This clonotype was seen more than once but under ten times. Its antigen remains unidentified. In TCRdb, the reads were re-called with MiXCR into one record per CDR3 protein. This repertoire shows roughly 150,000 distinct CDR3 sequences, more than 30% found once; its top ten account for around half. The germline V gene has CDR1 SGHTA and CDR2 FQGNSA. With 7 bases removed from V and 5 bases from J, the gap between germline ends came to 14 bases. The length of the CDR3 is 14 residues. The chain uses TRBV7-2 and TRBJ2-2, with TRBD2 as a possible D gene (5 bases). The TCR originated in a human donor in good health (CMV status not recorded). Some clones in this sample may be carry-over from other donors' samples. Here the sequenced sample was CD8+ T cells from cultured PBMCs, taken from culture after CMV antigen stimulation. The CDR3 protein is CASTPGPGTGELFF. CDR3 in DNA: TGTGCCAGCACCCCTGGGCCGGGGACCGGGGAGCTGTTTTTT.